This T cell receptor (beta chain) was recorded in a study of blood T cells in healthy people across ages. Study overall: Template switching caught about one barcoded beta molecule for each two T cells. The study, taken as a whole, reports: Diversity of TCR beta per million T cells declined in a roughly linear way with age. When one million T cells were used, diversity estimates were thought to be underestimates.

With respect to this clonotype: No antigen is known for it. It may be a read error: a sequence one base away is much more abundant.

There are 15 residues in the CDR3. CDR1 is SNHLY, CDR2 FYNNEI, per germline. Every sample yielded at least 6 million isolated PBMCs. A second about 7 to 11 cycle PCR used barcoded and J-beta primers. TCRdb redid the calling of the 5' RACE reads with MiXCR, one entry per CDR3 protein. This table holds 600,000 to 800,000 distinct CDR3 sequences, 40% to 65% found once. Sequenced sample: blood. This receptor was obtained from a woman aged 80 or over in good health. J is TRBJ1-5 and V is TRBV2, with D tentatively TRBD1 (6 bases). For the CDR3, the DNA is TGTGCCAGCAGCCAACCAGGGGCTAGCGATCAGCCCCAGCATTTT. It translates to CASSQPGASDQPQHF.